This T cell receptor beta chain originates from a study of neoadjuvant anti-PD-1 for oral cavity cancer. Six replicates per PBMC sample, mostly from around 500 ng of genomic DNA. Profiling relied on immunoSEQ multiplex PCR, and the TCRdb table lists in-frame clones only, not all of them. The table has about 13,000 clones, approximately 80% seen once. This clone has only one observation. These newly diagnosed stage II-IVA oral cavity squamous cell carcinoma patients had no prior systemic or radiation treatment. These oral cavity squamous cell carcinomas were HPV-negative and locally advanced. CDR1 and CDR2 from the germline V gene are SQVTM and ANQGSEA. The CDR3 totals 14 residues. After removal of 4 bases from V and 4 bases from J, the junction contained 6 bases not matched to a gene.

The clonotype originates from a person between 40 and 80 years old with oral cavity squamous cell carcinoma. The sample was PBMCs, taken before nivolumab (anti-PD-1) treatment. The chain uses TRBV29-1 and TRBJ2-1, with TRBD2 matching 8 bases. The DNA of the CDR3 is TGCAGCGTTGTTGGCGGGAGGACGTACAATGAGCAGTTCTTC. Translated, it gives CSVVGGRTYNEQFF.